The 4 T cell receptor beta chains below were found in one sample sequenced in a study of blood T cell repertoires in COVID-19 (dated by TCRdb to 2019 to 2021). Receptor libraries were prepared by the immunoSEQ multiplex PCR assay. The table comes from immuneACCESS by way of TCRdb, which keeps in-frame sequences with V and J called. Part of the clones is missing from these tables; in studies checked, under half for an unresolved V gene and the rest for unknown reasons. This sample has 200,000 to 250,000 clones in its table, and roughly 80% of those were observed once. Together, the top ten hold around 18% of the sample. The sample comprised peripheral blood. These receptors originate from a woman of 80 years or more with active or convalescent COVID-19.

This clone was found once. This chain connects TRBV11-2 to TRBJ2-1; 9 nucleotides line up with TRBD2. The CDR3 is 16 residues long. Germline V gene lookup returns CDR1 SGHAT and CDR2 FQNNGV. V gave up 1 base and J gave up 5 bases; unmatched junction bases: 6. The CDR3 is CASSLAASGANNEQFF. CDR3 in DNA: TGTGCCAGCAGCTTAGCCGCTAGCGGGGCGAACAATGAGCAGTTCTTC. Based on the CDR3 plus reference TRBV11-2 and TRBJ2-1, the full variable domain is EAGVAQSPRYKIIEKRQSVAFWCNPISGHATLYWYQQILGQGPKLLIQFQNNGVVDDSQLPKDRFSAERLKGVDSTLKIQPAKLEDSAVYLCASSLAASGANNEQFFGPGTRLTVL.

The chain has TRBV19 and TRBJ2-7, with D perhaps matching TRBD2 (6 bases). The V and J ends lost 0 bases and 3 bases respectively, with 9 bases between them. Germline V gene data show CDR1 as LNHDA and CDR2 as SQIVND (reference sequence). The CDR3 loop spans 14 amino acids. CDR3 bases: TGTGCCAGTAGTATAGAGGAGGGGCGCTACGAGCAGTACTTC. The encoded protein is CASSIEEGRYEQYF.

V and J are TRBV18 and TRBJ1-5, with D tentatively TRBD1 (5 bases). Germline CDR1 KGHSH, CDR2 LQKENI. Trimming removed 3 bases from V and 6 bases from J, with 18 bases in between. CDR3 length equals 16 residues. The CDR3 loop reads CASSPMTVWGGQPQHF. DNA for the CDR3: TGTGCCAGCTCACCTATGACAGTGTGGGGCGGTCAGCCCCAGCATTTT.

The chain combines TRBV24-1 with TRBJ2-3, with TRBD2 matching over 10 bases. CDR1 is KGHDR and CDR2 is SFDVKD in the germline V gene. V shed 5 bases and J 2 bases; nucleotides not matched to a gene: 9. This CDR3 spans 17 amino acids. The CDR3, as DNA: TGTGCCACCAGTGCTGGGGCACTAGCGGGATCCACAGATACGCAGTATTTT. It yields the protein CATSAGALAGSTDTQYF.